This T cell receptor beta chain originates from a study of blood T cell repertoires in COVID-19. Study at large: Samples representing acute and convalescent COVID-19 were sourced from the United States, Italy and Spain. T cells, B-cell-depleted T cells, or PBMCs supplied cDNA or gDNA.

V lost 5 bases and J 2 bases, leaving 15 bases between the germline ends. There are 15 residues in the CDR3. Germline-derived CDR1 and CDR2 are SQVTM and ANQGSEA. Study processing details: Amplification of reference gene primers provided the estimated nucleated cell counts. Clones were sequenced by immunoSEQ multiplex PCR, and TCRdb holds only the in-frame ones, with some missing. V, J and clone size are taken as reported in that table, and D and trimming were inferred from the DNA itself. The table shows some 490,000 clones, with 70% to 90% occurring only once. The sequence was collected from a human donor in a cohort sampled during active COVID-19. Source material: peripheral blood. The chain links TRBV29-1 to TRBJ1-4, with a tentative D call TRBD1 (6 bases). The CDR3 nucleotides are TGCAGCGTTCAATCCCGCAGGGGTACTAATGAAAAACTGTTTTTT. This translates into CSVQSRRGTNEKLFF.